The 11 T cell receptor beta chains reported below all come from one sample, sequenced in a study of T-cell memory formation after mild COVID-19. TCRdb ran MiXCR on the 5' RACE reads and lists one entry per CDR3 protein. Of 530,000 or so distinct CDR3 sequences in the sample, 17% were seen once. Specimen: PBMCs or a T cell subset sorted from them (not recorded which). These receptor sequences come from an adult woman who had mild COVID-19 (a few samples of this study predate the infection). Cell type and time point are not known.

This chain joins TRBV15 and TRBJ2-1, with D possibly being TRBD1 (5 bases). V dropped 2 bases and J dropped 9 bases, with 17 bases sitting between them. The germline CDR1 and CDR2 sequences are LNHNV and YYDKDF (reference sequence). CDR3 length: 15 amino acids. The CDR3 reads CATSRLQSGILEQFF. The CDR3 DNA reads TGTGCCACCAGCAGACTGCAGTCAGGGATTCTTGAGCAGTTCTTC.

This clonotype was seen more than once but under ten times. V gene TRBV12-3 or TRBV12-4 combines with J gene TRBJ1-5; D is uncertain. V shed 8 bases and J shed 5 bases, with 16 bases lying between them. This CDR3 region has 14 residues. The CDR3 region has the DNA TGTGCCAGCTGGGGAGCAGACGGGGATCAGCCCCAGCATTTT. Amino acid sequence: CASWGADGDQPQHF.

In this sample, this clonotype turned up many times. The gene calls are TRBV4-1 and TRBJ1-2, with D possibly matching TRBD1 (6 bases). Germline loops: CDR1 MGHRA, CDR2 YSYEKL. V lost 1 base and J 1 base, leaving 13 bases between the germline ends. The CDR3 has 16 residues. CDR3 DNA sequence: TGCGCCAGCAGCCAAGCCTGGGCAGGGGTTAACTATGGCTACACCTTC. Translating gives CASSQAWAGVNYGYTF.

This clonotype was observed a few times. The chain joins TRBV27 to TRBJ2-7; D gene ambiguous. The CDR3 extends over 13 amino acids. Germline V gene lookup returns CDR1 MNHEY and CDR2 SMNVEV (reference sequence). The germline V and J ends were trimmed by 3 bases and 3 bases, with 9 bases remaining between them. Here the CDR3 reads CASSFDPLYEQYF. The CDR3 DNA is TGTGCCAGCAGTTTTGATCCTCTCTACGAGCAGTACTTC.

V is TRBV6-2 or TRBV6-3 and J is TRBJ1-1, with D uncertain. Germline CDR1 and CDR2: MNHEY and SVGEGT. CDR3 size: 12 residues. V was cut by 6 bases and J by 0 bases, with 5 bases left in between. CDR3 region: CASRYMNTEAFF. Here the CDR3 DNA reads TGTGCCAGCAGGTACATGAACACTGAAGCTTTCTTT.

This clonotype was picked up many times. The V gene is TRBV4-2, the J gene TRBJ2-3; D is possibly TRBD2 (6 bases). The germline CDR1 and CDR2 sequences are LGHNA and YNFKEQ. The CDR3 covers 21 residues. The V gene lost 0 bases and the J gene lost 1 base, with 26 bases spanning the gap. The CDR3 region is CASSQDNLGGKLDLRTDTQYF. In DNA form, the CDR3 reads TGTGCCAGCAGCCAAGATAATCTAGGAGGGAAGTTGGATTTGCGCACAGATACGCAGTATTTT.

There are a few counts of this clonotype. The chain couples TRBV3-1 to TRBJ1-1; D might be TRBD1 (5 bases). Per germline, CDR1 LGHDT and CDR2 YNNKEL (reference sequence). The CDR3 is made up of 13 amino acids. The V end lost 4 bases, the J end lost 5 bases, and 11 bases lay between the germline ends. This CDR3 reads CASSRGGKTEAFF. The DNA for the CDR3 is TGTGCCAGCAGCCGTGGGGGTAAAACTGAAGCTTTCTTT.

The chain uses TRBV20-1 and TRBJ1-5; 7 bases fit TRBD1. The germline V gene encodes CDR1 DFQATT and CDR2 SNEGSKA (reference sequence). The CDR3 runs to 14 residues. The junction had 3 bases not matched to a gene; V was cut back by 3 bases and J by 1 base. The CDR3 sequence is CSARKGQSNQPQHF. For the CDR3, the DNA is TGCAGTGCTAGGAAGGGACAGAGCAATCAGCCCCAGCATTTT.

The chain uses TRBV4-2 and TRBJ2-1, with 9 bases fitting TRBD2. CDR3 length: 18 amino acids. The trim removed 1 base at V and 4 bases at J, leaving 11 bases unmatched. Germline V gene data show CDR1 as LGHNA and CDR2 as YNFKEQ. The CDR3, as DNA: TGTGCCAGCAGCCAAGGAGACGGCGGGAGGGATGATTACAATGAGCAGTTCTTC. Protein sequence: CASSQGDGGRDDYNEQFF.

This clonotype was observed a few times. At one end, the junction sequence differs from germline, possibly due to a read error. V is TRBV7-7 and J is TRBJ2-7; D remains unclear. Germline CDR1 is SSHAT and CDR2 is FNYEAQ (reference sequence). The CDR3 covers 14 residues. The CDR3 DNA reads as TGTGCTAGCAGCCCAGGCCCGGGTTCCTACGAGCAGTACTTC. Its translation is CASSPGPGSYEQYF.

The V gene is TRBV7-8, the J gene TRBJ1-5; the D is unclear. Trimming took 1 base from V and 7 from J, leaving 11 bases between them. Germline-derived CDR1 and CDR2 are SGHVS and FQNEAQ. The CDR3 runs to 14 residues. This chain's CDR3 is CASSLGSGIQPQHF. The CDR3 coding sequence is TGTGCCAGCAGCTTAGGCAGCGGGATCCAGCCCCAGCATTTT.